Reported below is one TCR beta chain. This specimen comes from a study of blood T cell repertoires in COVID-19. The wider study: COVID-19 samples, acute and convalescent, were from the United States, Italy and Spain. The cDNA or gDNA used as material had been derived from T cells, B-cell-depleted T cells, or PBMCs.

As processed by the authors: Using reference gene primer amplification, nucleated cell counts were estimated. Profiled with immunoSEQ multiplex PCR; TCRdb holds only in-frame clones, not every one. V and J calls and clone size are those listed in that table; D and trimming were worked out from the DNA. In the table there are over 200,000 clones, about four fifths of which are singletons. Trimming cost V 4 bases and J 4 bases; bases outside gene matches: 8. Germline V gene lookup returns CDR1 SGHDN and CDR2 FVKESK. The CDR3 extends over 17 amino acids. This chain links TRBV14 with TRBJ2-5, with 14 bases fitting TRBD2. This clonotype originated in a woman in her thirties or forties with active or convalescent COVID-19. The specimen sequenced was peripheral blood. Written as DNA, the CDR3 is TGTGCCAGCAGCCCGCCGGGACTAGCGGGAGCTGGAGAGACCCAGTACTTC. It is translated as CASSPPGLAGAGETQYF.